A selection of T cell receptor beta chains follows, all from one sample in a study of PD-1 blockade in classical Hodgkin lymphoma. The repertoire was sequenced with immunoSEQ multiplex PCR; TCRdb's copy has only in-frame clones and lacks some. Among some 95,000 clones listed, 75% to 95% were seen once. The input for sequencing was peripheral blood mononuclear cells (PBMCs), taken before the fourth cycle of nivolumab. The receptors come from a human donor with classical Hodgkin lymphoma. The CDR3 runs from the conserved cysteine through the conserved F or W. The D gene is left open where the match is weak. Only part of the rows carry a size: once, few, many, or a class if the clone is expanded.

TRBJ2-2 TRBV11-2 . . CASSLFGELFF
TRBJ2-7 TRBV11-2 . . CASSREVGREQYF
TRBJ2-7 TRBV30 . . CAWNRLHEQYF
TRBJ1-1 TRBV27 . . CASSPRGGRIEAFF
TRBJ2-5 TRBV5-4 TRBD2 . CASSTLLAGGRKTQYF
TRBJ1-2 TRBV7-9 TRBD1 few CASSWDRRNYGYTF
TRBJ1-2 TRBV7-9 . . CASSLQGQGDGYTF
TRBJ2-5 TRBV18 . . CASSILGVQETQYF
TRBJ1-6 TRBV7-2 . . CASSKGQNNSPLHF
TRBJ1-1 TRBV11-2 . . CASSSQRREAFF
TRBJ1-1 TRBV30 . . CAWGGDMNTEAFF
TRBJ2-7 TRBV6-5 . . CASRARDFSYEQYF
TRBJ1-3 TRBV9 TRBD1 . CASSAEGQRIWSGNTIYF
TRBJ1-2 TRBV7-9 TRBD1 . CASSLGTGLGYTF
TRBJ1-1 TRBV6-1 TRBD1 many CASSEPTFLQGSTEAFF
TRBJ2-7 TRBV6-4 . . CASSDIGKGEQYF
TRBJ2-1 TRBV29-1 . . CSVPVNEQFF
TRBJ1-1 TRBV5-4 TRBD1 . CASSSTGAVTEAFF
TRBJ2-7 TRBV4-1 TRBD2 . CASSLGRTSGTYEQYF
TRBJ2-5 TRBV30 . . CAWSAGQPQETQYF
TRBJ2-7 TRBV2 TRBD2 . CASSDQGGNGEQYF
TRBJ2-3 TRBV5-4 . . CASSGGRDTQYF